What follows is one TCR beta chain and its context. The CDR3 has 16 amino acids. Germline loops: CDR1 MDHEN, CDR2 SYDVKM. The V segment lost 4 bases and the J segment 0 bases; nucleotides outside the gene matches: 8. Seattle-derived patients entered the study during active infection and were followed longitudinally. The data derive from a study of blood T cell repertoires in COVID-19. About the study: Whether acute or convalescent, the COVID-19 samples came from the United States, Italy and Spain. Nucleic acid was either cDNA or gDNA, and it came from T cells, B-cell-depleted T cells, or PBMCs.

TCRdb's copy holds only in-frame clones and misses some; the assay was immunoSEQ multiplex PCR. The table records hundreds of thousands of clones, about 89% of them present only once. The receptor was isolated from a woman in her fifties or sixties with COVID-19, enrolled during active disease. Sequenced sample: peripheral blood. The V call is TRBV28, the J call TRBJ2-7; 8 bases are shared with TRBD1. The CDR3 DNA reads as TGTGCCAGCAGTTCAAGAGGGACAGGCGACTCCTACGAGCAGTACTTC. Residues: CASSSRGTGDSYEQYF.